A single sample is the source of the 2 T cell receptor beta chains below, sequenced in a study of cytomegalovirus exposure and HLA in healthy donors. The PCR was carried out with 60 Vbeta primers and 13 Jbeta primers. Method: immunoSEQ multiplex PCR; TCRdb's copy keeps in-frame clones and lacks some. The sample consists of 95,000 to 120,000 clones, around 77% of them appearing once. The sample taken for sequencing was PBMCs. The receptor source for this set is a woman in her twenties or thirties in good health and CMV-seropositive.

V is TRBV29-1 and J is TRBJ2-5; D is perhaps TRBD1 (6 bases). The CDR3 is made up of 14 amino acids. The germline V gene has CDR1 SQVTM and CDR2 ANQGSEA. The V gene lost 5 bases and the J gene lost 4 bases, with 17 bases spanning the gap. The CDR3 spells CSVPLTGGVETQYF. The CDR3 region has the DNA TGCAGCGTTCCATTGACAGGTGGGGTAGAGACCCAGTACTTC.

This chain uses TRBV9 with TRBJ2-1; 9 nucleotides line up with TRBD2. The CDR3 loop spans 16 amino acids. Germline V lookup: CDR1 SGDLS, CDR2 YYNGEE. V was clipped by 2 bases and J by 1 base; unmatched bases: 4. The CDR3 region is CASSVQAGGSYNEQFF. CDR3 nucleotides: TGTGCCAGCAGCGTCCAAGCGGGAGGATCCTACAATGAGCAGTTCTTC. The entire variable domain, with the rest obtained from reference TRBV9 and TRBJ2-1, is as follows: DSGVTQTPKHLITATGQRVTLRCSPRSGDLSVYWYQQSLDQGLQFLIQYYNGEERAKGNILERFSAQQFPDLHSELNLSSLELGDSALYFCASSVQAGGSYNEQFFGPGTRLTVL.